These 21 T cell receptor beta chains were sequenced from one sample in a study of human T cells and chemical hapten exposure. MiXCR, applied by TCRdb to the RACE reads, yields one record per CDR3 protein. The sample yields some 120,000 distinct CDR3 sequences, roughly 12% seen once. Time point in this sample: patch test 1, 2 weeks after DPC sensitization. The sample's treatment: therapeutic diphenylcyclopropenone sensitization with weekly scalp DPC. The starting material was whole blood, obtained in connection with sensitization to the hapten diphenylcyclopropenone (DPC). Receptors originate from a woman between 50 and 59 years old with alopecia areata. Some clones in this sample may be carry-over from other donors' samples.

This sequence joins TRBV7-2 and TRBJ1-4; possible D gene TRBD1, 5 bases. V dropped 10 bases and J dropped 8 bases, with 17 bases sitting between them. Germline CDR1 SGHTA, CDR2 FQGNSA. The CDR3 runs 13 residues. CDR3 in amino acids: CATSSGVGEKLFF. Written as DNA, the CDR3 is TGTGCCACCTCATCGGGGGTCGGGGAAAAACTGTTTTTT.

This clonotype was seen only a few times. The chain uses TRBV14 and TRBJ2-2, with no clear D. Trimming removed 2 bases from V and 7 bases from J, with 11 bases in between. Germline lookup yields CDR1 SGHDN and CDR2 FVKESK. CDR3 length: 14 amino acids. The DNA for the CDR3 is TGTGCCAGCAGCCAACAACTATCTATCGGGGAGCTGTTTTTT. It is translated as CASSQQLSIGELFF.

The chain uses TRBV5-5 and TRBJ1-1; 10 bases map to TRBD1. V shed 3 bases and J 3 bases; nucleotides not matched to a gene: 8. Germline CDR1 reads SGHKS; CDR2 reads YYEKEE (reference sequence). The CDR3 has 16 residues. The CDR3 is CASSYTDRGLDTEAFF. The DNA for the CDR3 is TGTGCCAGCAGCTATACGGACAGGGGGTTGGACACTGAAGCTTTCTTT.

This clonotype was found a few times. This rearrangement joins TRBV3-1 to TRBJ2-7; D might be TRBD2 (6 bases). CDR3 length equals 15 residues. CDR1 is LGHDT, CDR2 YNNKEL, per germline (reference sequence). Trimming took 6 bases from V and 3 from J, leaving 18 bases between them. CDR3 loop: CASSLLGGPGYEQYF. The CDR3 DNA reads TGTGCCAGCAGTCTTCTAGGAGGGCCAGGCTACGAGCAGTACTTC.

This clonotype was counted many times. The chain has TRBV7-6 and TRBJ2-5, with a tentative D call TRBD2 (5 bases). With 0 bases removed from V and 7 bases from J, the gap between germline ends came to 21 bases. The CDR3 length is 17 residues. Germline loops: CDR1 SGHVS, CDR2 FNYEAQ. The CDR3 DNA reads TGTGCCAGCAGCTTAGCGCGAGGGTCCAGGAGGTCCTTGACCCAGTACTTC. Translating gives CASSLARGSRRSLTQYF.

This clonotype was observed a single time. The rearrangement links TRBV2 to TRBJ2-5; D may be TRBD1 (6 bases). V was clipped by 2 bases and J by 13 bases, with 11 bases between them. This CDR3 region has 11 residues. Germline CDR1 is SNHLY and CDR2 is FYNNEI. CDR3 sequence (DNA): TGTGCCAGCAGTGAACTACAGGGCCGGTACTTC. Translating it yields CASSELQGRYF.

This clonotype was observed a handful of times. CDR3 sequence reads: CSVDRRVYGYTF. CDR3 sequence (DNA): TGCAGCGTTGATCGCAGGGTCTATGGCTACACCTTC. The chain uses TRBV29-1 and TRBJ1-2, with D possibly being TRBD1 (5 bases). The V end lost 3 bases, the J end lost 4 bases, and 9 bases lay between the germline ends. The CDR3 spans 12 residues. Germline assignment: CDR1 SQVTM and CDR2 ANQGSEA. The variable domain in full, with the rest retrieved from reference TRBV29-1 and TRBJ1-2, is SAVISQKPSRDICQRGTSLTIQCQVDSQVTMMFWYRQQPGQSLTLIATANQGSEATYESGFVIDKFPISRPNLTFSTLTVSNMSPEDSSIYLCSVDRRVYGYTFGSGTRLTVV.

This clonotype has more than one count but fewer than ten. This chain's CDR3 is CASSPAGNQPQHF. The CDR3 DNA follows: TGTGCCAGCAGCCCAGCCGGCAATCAGCCCCAGCATTTT. V gene TRBV28 combines with J gene TRBJ1-5; no definite D call. In germline, CDR1 is MDHEN, CDR2 SYDVKM. V lost 6 bases and J 2 bases, leaving 8 bases between the germline ends. This CDR3 comprises 13 residues. The whole variable domain, filled in from reference TRBV28 and TRBJ1-5, reads DVKVTQSSRYLVKRTGEKVFLECVQDMDHENMFWYRQDPGLGLRLIYFSYDVKMKEKGDIPEGYSVSREKKERFSLILESASTNQTSMYLCASSPAGNQPQHFGDGTRLSIL.

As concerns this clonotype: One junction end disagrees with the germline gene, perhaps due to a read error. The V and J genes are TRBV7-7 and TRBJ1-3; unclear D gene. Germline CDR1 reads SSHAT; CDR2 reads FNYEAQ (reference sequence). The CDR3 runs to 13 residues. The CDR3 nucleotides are TGTGCTAGCAGCTTAGGCGTATCGGACACCATATATTTT. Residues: CASSLGVSDTIYF.

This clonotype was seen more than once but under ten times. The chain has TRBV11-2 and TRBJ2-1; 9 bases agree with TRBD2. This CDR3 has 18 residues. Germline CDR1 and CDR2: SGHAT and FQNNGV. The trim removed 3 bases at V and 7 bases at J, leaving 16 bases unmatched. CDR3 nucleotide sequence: TGTGCCAGCAGCTTTATCGCCGGGCGGGGGGGCCGTGGTAATGAGCAGTTCTTC. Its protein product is CASSFIAGRGGRGNEQFF.

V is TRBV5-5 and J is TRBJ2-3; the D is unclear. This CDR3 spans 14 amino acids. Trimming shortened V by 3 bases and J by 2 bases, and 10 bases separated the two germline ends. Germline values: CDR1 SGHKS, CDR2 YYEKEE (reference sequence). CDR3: CASSSSANTDTQYF. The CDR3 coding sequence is TGTGCCAGCAGCTCGAGCGCGAACACAGATACGCAGTATTTT. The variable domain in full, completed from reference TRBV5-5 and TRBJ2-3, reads DAGVTQSPTHLIKTRGQQVTLRCSPISGHKSVSWYQQVLGQGPQFIFQYYEKEERGRGNFPDRFSARQFPNYSSELNVNALLLGDSALYLCASSSSANTDTQYFGPGTRLTVL.

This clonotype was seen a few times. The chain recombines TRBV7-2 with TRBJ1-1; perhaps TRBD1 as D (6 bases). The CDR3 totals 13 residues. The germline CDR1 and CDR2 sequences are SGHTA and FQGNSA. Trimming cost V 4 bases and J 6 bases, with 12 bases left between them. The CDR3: CASSSDSLPEAFF. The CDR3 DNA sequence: TGTGCCAGCAGCTCGGACAGTCTCCCTGAAGCTTTCTTT.

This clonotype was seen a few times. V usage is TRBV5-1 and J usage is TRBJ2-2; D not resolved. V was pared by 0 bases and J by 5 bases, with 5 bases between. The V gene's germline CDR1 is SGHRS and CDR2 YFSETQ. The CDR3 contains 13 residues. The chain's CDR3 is CASSLASTGELFF. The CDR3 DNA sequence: TGCGCCAGCAGCTTGGCATCAACCGGGGAGCTGTTTTTT.

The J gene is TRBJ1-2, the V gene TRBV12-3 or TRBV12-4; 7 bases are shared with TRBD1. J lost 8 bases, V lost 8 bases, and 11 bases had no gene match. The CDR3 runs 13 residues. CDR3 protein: CASGPLQGRGYTF. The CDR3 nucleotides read TGTGCCAGCGGGCCCTTACAGGGGCGCGGCTACACCTTC.

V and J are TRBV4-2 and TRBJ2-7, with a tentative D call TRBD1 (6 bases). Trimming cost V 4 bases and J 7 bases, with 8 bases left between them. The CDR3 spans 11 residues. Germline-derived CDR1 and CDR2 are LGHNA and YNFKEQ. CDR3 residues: CASSRGPEQYF. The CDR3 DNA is TGTGCCAGCAGCCGGGGGCCTGAGCAGTACTTC.

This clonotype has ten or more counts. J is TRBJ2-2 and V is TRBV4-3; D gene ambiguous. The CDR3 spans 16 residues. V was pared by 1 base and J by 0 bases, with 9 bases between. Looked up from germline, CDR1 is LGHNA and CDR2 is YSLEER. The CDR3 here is CASSQGKTANTGELFF. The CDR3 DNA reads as TGCGCCAGCAGCCAAGGCAAAACCGCGAACACCGGGGAGCTGTTTTTT.

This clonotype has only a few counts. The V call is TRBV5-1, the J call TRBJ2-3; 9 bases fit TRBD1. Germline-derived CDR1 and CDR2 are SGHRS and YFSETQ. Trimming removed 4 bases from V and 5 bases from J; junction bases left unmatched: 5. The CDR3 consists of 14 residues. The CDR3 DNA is TGCGCCAGCAGCAAGCCGGGACAGGGAGATACGCAGTATTTT. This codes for CASSKPGQGDTQYF.

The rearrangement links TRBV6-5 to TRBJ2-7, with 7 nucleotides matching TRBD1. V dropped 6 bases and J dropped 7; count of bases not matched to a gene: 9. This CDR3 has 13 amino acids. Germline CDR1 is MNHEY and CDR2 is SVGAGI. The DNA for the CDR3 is TGTGCCAGCAGCCCCGACAGGGTAGGGGAGCAGTACTTC. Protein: CASSPDRVGEQYF.

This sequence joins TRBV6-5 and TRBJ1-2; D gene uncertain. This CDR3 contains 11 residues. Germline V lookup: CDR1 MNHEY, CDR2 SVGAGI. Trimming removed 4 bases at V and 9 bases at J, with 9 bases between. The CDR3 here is CASSSGGSYTF. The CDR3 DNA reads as TGTGCCAGCAGTTCGGGAGGTAGCTACACCTTC.

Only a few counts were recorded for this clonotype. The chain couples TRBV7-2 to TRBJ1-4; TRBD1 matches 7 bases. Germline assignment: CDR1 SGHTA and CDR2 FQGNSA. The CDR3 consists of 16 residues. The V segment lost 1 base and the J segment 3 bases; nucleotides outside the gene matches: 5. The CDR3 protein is CASSLGTDRPNEKLFF. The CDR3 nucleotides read TGTGCCAGCAGCTTAGGAACGGACAGGCCTAATGAAAAACTGTTTTTT.

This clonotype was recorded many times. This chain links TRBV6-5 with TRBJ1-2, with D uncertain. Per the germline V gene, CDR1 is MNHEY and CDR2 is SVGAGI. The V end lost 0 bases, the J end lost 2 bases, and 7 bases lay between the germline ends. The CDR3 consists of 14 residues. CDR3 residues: CASSYSRGNYGYTF. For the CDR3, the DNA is TGTGCCAGCAGTTACTCGCGAGGGAACTATGGCTACACCTTC.